This TCR beta chain was identified in a study of technical replicates of blood from several donors (dated by TCRdb to 2016 to 2017). Library prep was done by the immunoSEQ multiplex PCR assay. In TCRdb, the immuneACCESS table is reduced to in-frame sequences with V and J assigned. These tables do not hold every clone; where another copy was compared, an unresolved V gene accounts for under half, and the others remain unexplained. The sample table lists fewer than 95,000 clones, more than 85% of them with a count of one. The ten most abundant clones make up 0.25% of the sample. V and J are trimmed by 5 bases and 4 bases, and the gene matches miss 13 bases of the junction. The CDR3 sequence holds 16 residues, the cysteine and phenylalanine included. Only the CDR3 region is kept as DNA, spanning 48 bases read in frame from base 1. CDR1 is given as SGHTA and CDR2 as FQGTGA, both from the germline V gene.

Comment on this clone: No antigen is known for it. The input lacks base qualities; no much larger clone sits a single base away.

Recombination connected TRBV7-3 to TRBJ2-5, with 7 bases matching TRBD1. The source is a human donor in good health. The specimen sequenced was T cells isolated from PBMCs. The DNA sequence is TGTGCCAGCAGCCTCGGGGTGACAGGGTATGGAGAGACCCAGTACTTC. This sequence encodes CASSLGVTGYGETQYF. The full variable domain, with segments outside the CDR3 supplied by the reference TRBV7-3 and TRBJ2-5 proteins, appears as GAGVSQTPSNKVTEKGKYVELRCDPISGHTALYWYRQSLGQGPEFLIYFQGTGAADDSGLPNDRFFAVRPEGSVSTLKIQRTERGDSAVYLCASSLGVTGYGETQYFGPGTRLLVL.